The entry below gives a single T cell receptor beta chain sequence along with its context. Antigen: not known. One end of the junction does not line up with germline, which may come from a read error. This record belongs to a study of T cell responses to AZD1222 COVID-19 vaccine. TCRdb's table, derived via immunoSEQ multiplex PCR, lists solely in-frame clones and lacks some. The sample lists 25,000 to 30,000 clones, approximately 92% seen once, with roughly 8.1% in the top ten. Study results and limitations: A mostly white British donor set with more females was recruited, and clonal diversity was possibly underestimated.

The CDR3 sequence is 14 residues long. Germline V gene lookup returns CDR1 LNHDA and CDR2 SQIVND (reference sequence). Sample: peripheral blood, taken 28 days after the second AZD1222 dose. This chain connects TRBV19 to TRBJ2-7; a possible D gene is TRBD2 (6 bases). This TCR was recovered from an adult who received the AZD1222 COVID-19 vaccine. The CDR3 coding sequence is TGTGCCAGTAGGGGGAGGACTACCTCCGACGAGCAGTACTTC. Protein: CASRGRTTSDEQYF. The complete variable domain, with remaining parts taken from reference TRBV19 and TRBJ2-7, reads DGGITQSPKYLFRKEGQNVTLSCEQNLNHDAMYWYRQDPGQGLRLIYYSQIVNDFQKGDIAEGYSVSREKKESFPLTVTSAQKNPTAFYLCASRGRTTSDEQYFGPGTRLTVT.